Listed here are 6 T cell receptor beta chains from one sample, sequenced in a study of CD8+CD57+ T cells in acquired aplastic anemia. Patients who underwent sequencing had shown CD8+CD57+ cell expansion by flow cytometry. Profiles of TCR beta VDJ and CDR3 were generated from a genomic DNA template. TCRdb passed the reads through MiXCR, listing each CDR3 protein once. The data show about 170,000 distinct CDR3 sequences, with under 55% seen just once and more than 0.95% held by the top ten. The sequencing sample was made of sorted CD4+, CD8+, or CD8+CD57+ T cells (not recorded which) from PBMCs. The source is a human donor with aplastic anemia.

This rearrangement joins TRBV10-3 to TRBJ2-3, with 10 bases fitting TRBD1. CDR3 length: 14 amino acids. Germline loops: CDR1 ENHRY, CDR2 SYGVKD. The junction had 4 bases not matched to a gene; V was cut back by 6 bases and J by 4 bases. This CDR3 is CAISPTGGADTQYF. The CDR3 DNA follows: TGTGCCATCAGCCCGACAGGGGGCGCAGATACGCAGTATTTT.

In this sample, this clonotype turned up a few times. CDR3 sequence reads: CASSLIQRGGDTQYF. As DNA, the CDR3 is TGTGCCAGCAGCTTGATCCAGCGGGGGGGAGATACGCAGTATTTT. The chain has TRBV5-4 and TRBJ2-3, with 10 bases fitting TRBD2. With 1 base clipped from V and 5 bases from J, the junction kept 4 bases outside the gene matches. Per the germline V gene, CDR1 is SGHNT and CDR2 is YYREEE (reference sequence). The CDR3 runs 15 residues.

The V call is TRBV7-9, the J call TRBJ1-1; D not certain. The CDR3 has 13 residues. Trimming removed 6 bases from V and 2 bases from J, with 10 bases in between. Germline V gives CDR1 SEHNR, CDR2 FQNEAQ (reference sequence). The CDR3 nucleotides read TGTGCCAGCAGACTTACTGGCAACACTGAAGCTTTCTTT. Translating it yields CASRLTGNTEAFF.

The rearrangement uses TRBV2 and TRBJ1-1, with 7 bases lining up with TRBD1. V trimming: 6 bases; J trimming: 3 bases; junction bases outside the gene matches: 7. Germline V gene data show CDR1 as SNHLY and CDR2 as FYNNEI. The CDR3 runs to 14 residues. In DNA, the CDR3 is TGTGCCAGCAGCCACAGGGGAAGCGACACTGAAGCTTTCTTT. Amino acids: CASSHRGSDTEAFF.

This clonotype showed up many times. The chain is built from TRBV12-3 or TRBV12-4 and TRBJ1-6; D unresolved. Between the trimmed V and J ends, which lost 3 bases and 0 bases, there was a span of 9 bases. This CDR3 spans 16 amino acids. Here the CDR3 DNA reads TGTGCCAGCAGTTTTGGGCAGAGCTCCTATAATTCACCCCTCCACTTT. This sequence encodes CASSFGQSSYNSPLHF.

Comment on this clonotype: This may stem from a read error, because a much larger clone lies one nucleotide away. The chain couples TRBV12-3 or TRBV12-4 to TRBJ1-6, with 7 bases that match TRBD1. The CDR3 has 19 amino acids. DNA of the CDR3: TGTGCCAGCAGTTCAGGTAGAGGGGGCGAAAATTCCTATAATTCACCCCGCCACTTT. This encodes CASSSGRGGENSYNSPRHF.